A selection of T cell receptor beta chains follows, all from one sample in a study of blood T cell repertoires in COVID-19. TCRdb keeps only in-frame clones here, not all; method: immunoSEQ multiplex PCR. The sample lists approximately 89,000 clones; around 80% were seen once. Sequencing was done on a sample of peripheral blood. Receptors originate from a human donor in a cohort sampled during active COVID-19. CDR3s include the opening cysteine and the closing phenylalanine or tryptophan.

CDR3aa: CASSISSNQPQHF; j_gene: TRBJ1-5; v_gene: TRBV19
CDR3aa: CASSSGTSGRAYEQYF; j_gene: TRBJ2-7; v_gene: TRBV6-2/TRBV6-3
CDR3aa: CASSLSSDTQYF; j_gene: TRBJ2-3; v_gene: TRBV11-1
CDR3aa: CASSQERWMEAFF; j_gene: TRBJ1-1; v_gene: TRBV4-1
CDR3aa: CASSLGPGGLYREQYF; j_gene: TRBJ2-7; v_gene: TRBV5-1
CDR3aa: CASSSAFQGSYEQYF; j_gene: TRBJ2-7; v_gene: TRBV7-9
CDR3aa: CASSATRNTEAFF; j_gene: TRBJ1-1; v_gene: TRBV7-3
CDR3aa: CASSLDTGRDEQYF; j_gene: TRBJ2-7; v_gene: TRBV5-1
CDR3aa: CASSYQAGELSNQPQHF; j_gene: TRBJ1-5; v_gene: TRBV6-2/TRBV6-3
CDR3aa: CASSDYGGRGTEAFF; j_gene: TRBJ1-1; v_gene: TRBV5-5
CDR3aa: CASSWSGRAQETQYF; j_gene: TRBJ2-5; v_gene: TRBV28
CDR3aa: CASTRGGGMNTEAFF; j_gene: TRBJ1-1; v_gene: TRBV28
CDR3aa: CASSTYRGRGSPLHF; j_gene: TRBJ1-6; v_gene: TRBV28
CDR3aa: CASSLSAYGYTF; j_gene: TRBJ1-2; v_gene: TRBV5-4
CDR3aa: CASSQGGGLYEQYF; j_gene: TRBJ2-7; v_gene: TRBV4-1
CDR3aa: CASIPGQRSSRQYF; j_gene: TRBJ2-7; v_gene: TRBV6-5
CDR3aa: CASSLGGLNTEAFF; j_gene: TRBJ1-1; v_gene: TRBV28
CDR3aa: CASSPSGQEAFF; j_gene: TRBJ1-1; v_gene: TRBV7-3
CDR3aa: CASSQDARGRINIQYF; j_gene: TRBJ2-4; v_gene: TRBV4-1
CDR3aa: CASSAFPAGEQYF; j_gene: TRBJ2-7; v_gene: TRBV11-3
CDR3aa: CASSPGVETQYF; j_gene: TRBJ2-5; v_gene: TRBV5-5
CDR3aa: CASSRGQGPTDTQYF; j_gene: TRBJ2-3; v_gene: TRBV7-7
CDR3aa: CASSEYREETQYF; j_gene: TRBJ2-5; v_gene: TRBV10-2
CDR3aa: CASSYPREDYEQYF; j_gene: TRBJ2-7; v_gene: TRBV6-2/TRBV6-3
CDR3aa: CASSLEGSGEQYF; j_gene: TRBJ2-7; v_gene: TRBV7-9
CDR3aa: CAISRPRDRGGDGYTF; j_gene: TRBJ1-2; v_gene: TRBV10-3
CDR3aa: CASTQTGGDYEQYF; j_gene: TRBJ2-7; v_gene: TRBV21-1
CDR3aa: CASSLGLAGGQYF; j_gene: TRBJ2-7; v_gene: TRBV6-5
CDR3aa: CASSPPGSVVGGYTF; j_gene: TRBJ1-2; v_gene: TRBV28
CDR3aa: CASSLSQRADTQYF; j_gene: TRBJ2-3; v_gene: TRBV28
CDR3aa: CASSPRQGSSTEAFF; j_gene: TRBJ1-1; v_gene: TRBV9
CDR3aa: CASSLDLGGMGGYTF; j_gene: TRBJ1-2; v_gene: TRBV11-2
CDR3aa: CASSLGNGYEQYF; j_gene: TRBJ2-7; v_gene: TRBV11-3
CDR3aa: CASRDSIHYEQYF; j_gene: TRBJ2-7; v_gene: TRBV27
CDR3aa: CASTQGNGGTEAFF; j_gene: TRBJ1-1; v_gene: TRBV7-9
CDR3aa: CPGTDSYEQYF; j_gene: TRBJ2-7; v_gene: TRBV27
CDR3aa: CASSLFGAYEQYF; j_gene: TRBJ2-7; v_gene: TRBV28
CDR3aa: CASSFRTNPYEQYF; j_gene: TRBJ2-7; v_gene: TRBV28
CDR3aa: CASSQDPGGGQPQHF; j_gene: TRBJ1-5; v_gene: TRBV4-2
CDR3aa: CASSLPPYGYTF; j_gene: TRBJ1-2; v_gene: TRBV6-2/TRBV6-3
CDR3aa: CASSREVNTEAFF; j_gene: TRBJ1-1; v_gene: TRBV5-4
CDR3aa: CASREDRGPQHF; j_gene: TRBJ1-5; v_gene: TRBV2
CDR3aa: CAWNRVTEAFF; j_gene: TRBJ1-1; v_gene: TRBV30
CDR3aa: CASSLEGYYEQYF; j_gene: TRBJ2-7; v_gene: TRBV28
CDR3aa: CASWKGGQGGYTF; j_gene: TRBJ1-2; v_gene: TRBV19
CDR3aa: CASSYRTGLSNSGANVLTF; j_gene: TRBJ2-6; v_gene: TRBV4-1
CDR3aa: CASSPTGANTEAFF; j_gene: TRBJ1-1; v_gene: TRBV19
CDR3aa: CASSLTVLYEKLFF; j_gene: TRBJ1-4; v_gene: TRBV5-5
CDR3aa: CASSPGISYEQYF; j_gene: TRBJ2-7; v_gene: TRBV7-3
CDR3aa: CASRGLAGASGEQFF; j_gene: TRBJ2-1; v_gene: TRBV6-5